This section outlines one T cell receptor beta chain sequence together with its context. Original analysis: Reference gene primer amplification gave estimated nucleated cell counts. Measured with immunoSEQ multiplex PCR; TCRdb has only the in-frame clones, and not every one. D and trimming were read from the DNA, whereas the V and J calls and clone size are those reported in that table. Among about 250,000 clones listed, 80% to 90% were seen once. These data belong to a study of blood T cell repertoires in COVID-19. Looking at the study overall: T cells, B-cell-depleted T cells, or PBMCs provided the cDNA or gDNA that served as material.

Contact with a PCR-confirmed or clinician-diagnosed COVID-19 case occurred within 2 weeks of entry. The CDR3 has 13 amino acids. Germline V gene sequence: CDR1 KGHSH, CDR2 LQKENI. Trimming removed 3 bases at V and 5 bases at J, with 10 bases between. The sample consisted of PBMCs or T cells enriched from blood (not recorded which). The TCR comes from a woman between 40 and 55 years old who had been exposed to COVID-19. The chain uses TRBV18 and TRBJ2-5; D might be TRBD2 (6 bases). The CDR3 reads CASSPGGRETQYF. For the CDR3, the DNA is TGTGCCAGCTCACCGGGAGGAAGGGAGACCCAGTACTTC.